The rows below give T cell receptor beta chains drawn from one sample of a study of PD-1 blockade in mismatch repair-deficient tumors. Repertoires were generated with immunoSEQ multiplex PCR, while TCRdb's copy carries only in-frame clones and drops some. The sample yields tens of thousands of clones, 78% seen once. This sample comprised peripheral blood, obtained 4 weeks after starting pembrolizumab. The origin of the receptors is an adult with mismatch repair-deficient cancer. The conserved cysteine and the conserved F or W are not part of the CDR3 here. The order of the fields is D gene, V gene, J gene, CDR3 protein. A D gene is named only where the DNA matches it firmly.

>-|TRBV5-8|TRBJ2-7
ASSFRDKKSYEQY
>-|TRBV7-2|TRBJ1-1
ASSLFVSGAAEAF
>TRBD1|TRBV5-1|TRBJ1-1
ASSPGTGRSAEAF
>-|TRBV19|TRBJ1-5
ASSRIGGYSNQPQH
>TRBD2|TRBV4-1|TRBJ2-2
ASSQASSGTTGELF
>TRBD1|TRBV6-5|TRBJ1-3
ASTDDRGPGNTIY
>-|TRBV12-5|TRBJ2-4
ASGVCEGGICFEEY
>-|TRBV7-9|TRBJ2-5
ASSLSLNGGETQY
>-|TRBV19|TRBJ1-1
ASQVQGGTEAF
>-|TRBV4-1|TRBJ2-7
ASSQDREATWVPYEQY
>TRBD1|TRBV4-1|TRBJ1-1
ASSLGGYGTEAF
>-|TRBV6-1|TRBJ1-1
ASSEAQDSYAF
>TRBD1|TRBV7-9|TRBJ2-7
ASSSRDRVSSYEQY
>-|TRBV2|TRBJ1-5
ASREAVGGQPQH
>-|TRBV4-1|TRBJ2-1
ASSQGFNEQF
>TRBD1|TRBV5-4|TRBJ2-2
ASSLAQGANTGELF
>-|TRBV6-5|TRBJ1-1
ASRWGNTEAF
>-|TRBV7-9|TRBJ2-5
ASSYLDRVDTQY